The 14 T cell receptor beta chains below come from one sample, sequenced in a study of T cell clusters in autoimmune cytopenias. Multiplex touch-down PCR amplified TRB using TRB-A and TRB-B pools in one tube. TCRdb re-called the multiplex PCR reads; every CDR3 protein appears as one record, without DNA. This sample contains roughly 10,000 distinct CDR3 sequences. TRB was amplified from around 250 ng of peripheral blood genomic DNA per sample. This sample also belongs to another study, concerning T cell repertoires in aging, cancer and after chemotherapy.

Specimen: peripheral blood. Source of these receptors: a human donor in good health.

This sequence joins TRBV6-1 and TRBJ2-7; TCRdb returns TRBD1, unconfirmable since there is no DNA. Germline lookup yields CDR1 MNHNS and CDR2 SASEGT. This CDR3 is built from 12 residues. This CDR3 reads CASSEGQLVEYF.

This chain uses TRBV6-5 with TRBJ2-1; the TRBD1 assignment by TCRdb is unverifiable without DNA. The CDR3 length is 15 residues. The germline V gene has CDR1 MNHEY and CDR2 SVGAGI. This CDR3 reads CASRPGQGRHNEQFF.

The chain uses TRBV19 and TRBJ2-7; TCRdb proposes TRBD1, but this gene call is untestable without DNA. Germline V CDR1 and CDR2: LNHDA, SQIVND (reference sequence). This CDR3 contains 15 residues. CDR3 in amino acids: CASSIQGRGIGEQYF.

The rearrangement uses TRBV5-4 and TRBJ2-1; TCRdb designates TRBD2, a call that cannot be tested without DNA. The CDR3 has 15 amino acids. Germline V CDR1 and CDR2: SGHNT, YYREEE (reference sequence). The chain's CDR3 is CASSLRAGVANEQFF.

The chain is built from TRBV5-4 and TRBJ2-1; the TCRdb D gene call, TRBD1, has no DNA to confirm it. Looked up from germline, CDR1 is SGHNT and CDR2 is YYREEE (reference sequence). The CDR3 is 15 amino acids. This CDR3 is CASSFPGQGDNEQFF.

The V and J genes are TRBV6-1 and TRBJ1-6. This CDR3 comprises 12 residues. Looked up from germline, CDR1 is MNHNS and CDR2 is SASEGT. This CDR3 is CASSESNSPLHF.

The CDR3: CASSMGPNPEAFF. V gene TRBV19 combines with J gene TRBJ1-1; checking the TCRdb D call of TRBD1 is not possible without DNA. The CDR3 is 13 residues long. Germline CDR1 reads LNHDA; CDR2 reads SQIVND (reference sequence).

This chain's CDR3 is CASSYRQGVETQYF. The chain recombines TRBV6-5 with TRBJ2-5; the D call from TCRdb, TRBD1, cannot be confirmed without DNA. CDR1 is MNHEY, CDR2 SVGAGI, per germline. CDR3 length: 14 amino acids.

The V gene is TRBV5-1, the J gene TRBJ2-7. This CDR3 is built from 16 residues. Germline assignment: CDR1 SGHRS and CDR2 YFSETQ. CDR3: CASSFGLRSRFYEQYF.

CDR3 residues: CAISGSPESTDTQYF. This sequence joins TRBV30 and TRBJ2-3; as DNA is missing, the TRBD1 call by TCRdb cannot be tested. Germline V lookup: CDR1 GTSNPN, CDR2 SVGIG (reference sequence). The CDR3 length is 15 residues.

This chain connects TRBV7-9 to TRBJ2-1; TCRdb selects TRBD2, and the lack of DNA leaves this call unchecked. The CDR3 runs 17 residues. Germline lookup yields CDR1 SEHNR and CDR2 FQNEAQ (reference sequence). The CDR3 reads CASSLLAGGPADNEQFF.

J is TRBJ1-5 and V is TRBV28; no DNA is available, so the TRBD1 call from TCRdb remains unchecked. Germline V CDR1 and CDR2: MDHEN, SYDVKM. The CDR3 is 17 amino acids. The CDR3 is CASSFGTLRVGNQPQHF.

This clonotype is medium-sized (0.01 to 0.1%) by frequency. V is TRBV29-1 and J is TRBJ2-1. CDR1 is SQVTM and CDR2 is ANQGSEA in the germline V gene. This CDR3 comprises 14 residues. CDR3 residues: CSVCETVSYNEQFF.

The chain links TRBV7-9 to TRBJ1-1; the TCRdb D gene call, TRBD1, has no DNA to confirm it. The CDR3 spans 14 residues. The germline V gene encodes CDR1 SEHNR and CDR2 FQNEAQ (reference sequence). CDR3 loop: CASSLETDFGEAFF.